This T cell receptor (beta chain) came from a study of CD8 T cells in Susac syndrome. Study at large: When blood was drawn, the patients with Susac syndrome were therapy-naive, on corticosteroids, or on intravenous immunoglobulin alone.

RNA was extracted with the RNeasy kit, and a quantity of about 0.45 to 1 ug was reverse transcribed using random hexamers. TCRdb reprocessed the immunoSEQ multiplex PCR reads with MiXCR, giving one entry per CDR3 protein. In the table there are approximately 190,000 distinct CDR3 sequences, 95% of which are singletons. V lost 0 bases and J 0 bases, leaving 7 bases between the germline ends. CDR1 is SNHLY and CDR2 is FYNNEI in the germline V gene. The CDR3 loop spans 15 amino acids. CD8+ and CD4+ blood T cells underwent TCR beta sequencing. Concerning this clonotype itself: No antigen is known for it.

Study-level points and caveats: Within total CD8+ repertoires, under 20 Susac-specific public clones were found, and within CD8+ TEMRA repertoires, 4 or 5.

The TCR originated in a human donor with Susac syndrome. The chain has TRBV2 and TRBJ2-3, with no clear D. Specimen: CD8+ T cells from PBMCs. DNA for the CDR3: TGTGCCAGCAGTGAAGCACCGATTAGCACAGATACGCAGTATTTT. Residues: CASSEAPISTDTQYF. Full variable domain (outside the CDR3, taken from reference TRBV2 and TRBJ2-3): EPEVTQTPSHQVTQMGQEVILRCVPISNHLYFYWYRQILGQKVEFLVSFYNNEISEKSEIFDDQFSVERPDGSNFTLKIRSTKLEDSAMYFCASSEAPISTDTQYFGPGTRLTVL.